Listed below are T cell receptor beta chains from one sample, sequenced in a study of blood T cell repertoires in COVID-19. Data came from immunoSEQ multiplex PCR; TCRdb stores just in-frame clones and leaves some out. The sample lists hundreds of thousands of clones; around four fifths were seen once. The sequenced material came from peripheral blood. The receptors originated from a woman between 45 and 60 years old with acute or convalescent COVID-19. Both conserved end residues are part of each CDR3. A D gene is named only where the DNA matches it firmly. Clone size appears in some rows only: once, few, many, or a class for an expanded clone.

d_call j_call clone_size v_call cdr3_length cdr3_aa cdr3_nt
NA TRBJ2-3 NA TRBV5-1 15 CASSYGGNPTDTQYF TGCGCCAGCAGCTATGGGGGGAACCCCACAGATACGCAGTATTTT
TRBD2 TRBJ2-7 NA TRBV6-5 15 CASSYGGVGSYEQYF TGTGCCAGCAGTTACGGGGGGGTAGGGTCCTACGAGCAGTACTTC
TRBD1 TRBJ1-1 NA TRBV7-9 14 CASSFVDRNTEAFF TGTGCCAGCAGCTTTGTGGACAGGAATACTGAAGCTTTCTTT
NA TRBJ2-5 NA TRBV19 14 CASSKAQGTETQYF TGTGCCAGTAGTAAAGCCCAGGGTACGGAGACCCAGTACTTC
TRBD1 TRBJ2-2 NA TRBV6-6 14 CASRHRGNTGELFF TGTGCCAGCAGGCACAGGGGAAACACCGGGGAGCTGTTTTTT
NA TRBJ2-7 NA TRBV28 13 CASWGLNLYEQYF TGTGCCAGCTGGGGACTGAACCTTTACGAGCAGTACTTC
NA TRBJ1-2 NA TRBV27 15 CASSSPGHSTNGYTF TGTGCCAGCAGTTCACCGGGACACTCAACTAATGGCTACACCTTC
NA TRBJ2-7 NA TRBV6-1 14 CASSDRGGKYEQYF TGTGCCAGCAGTGACAGGGGCGGAAAATACGAGCAGTACTTC
TRBD2 TRBJ2-2 NA TRBV9 16 CASSTPSGSNTGELFF TGTGCCAGCAGCACCCCTAGCGGATCGAACACCGGGGAGCTGTTTTTT
TRBD2 TRBJ2-3 NA TRBV19 15 CASSGLAGGSDTQYF TGTGCCAGTAGCGGACTAGCGGGAGGGTCGGATACGCAGTATTTT
NA TRBJ2-3 NA TRBV18 11 CASSREDTQYF TGTGCCAGCTCTCGGGAAGATACGCAGTATTTT
NA TRBJ1-2 once TRBV28 16 CASRLPRSGINYGYTF TGTGCCAGCAGACTGCCTCGATCAGGGATTAACTATGGCTACACCTTC
NA TRBJ2-3 NA TRBV19 15 CASSTRTAYTDTQYF TGTGCCAGTAGTACAAGGACAGCCTACACAGATACGCAGTATTTT
TRBD2 TRBJ2-2 NA TRBV9 15 CASSVGTSVDGELFF TGTGCCAGCAGCGTAGGGACTAGCGTTGACGGGGAGCTGTTTTTT
NA TRBJ2-1 NA TRBV9 12 CASSVENYEQFF TGTGCCAGCAGCGTAGAAAACTATGAGCAGTTCTTC
TRBD2 TRBJ2-2 NA TRBV10-3 16 CAIRADTGGNTGELFF TGTGCCATCAGAGCGGACACGGGAGGGAACACCGGGGAGCTGTTTTTT
TRBD2 TRBJ2-4 NA TRBV28 17 CASSLSASGRGLNIQYF TGTGCCAGCAGTTTGTCGGCTAGCGGGAGGGGGTTGAACATTCAGTACTTC
NA TRBJ1-1 NA TRBV2 13 CASSTGRNTEAFF TGTGCCAGCAGTACAGGGCGGAACACTGAAGCTTTCTTT
NA TRBJ2-6 once TRBV6-1 15 CASSEAGAGANVLTF TGTGCCAGCAGTGAGGCAGGGGCTGGGGCCAACGTCCTGACTTTC
NA TRBJ2-7 NA TRBV4-2 13 CASSGGISYEQYF TGTGCCAGCAGCGGGGGGATATCCTACGAGCAGTACTTC
NA TRBJ2-1 NA TRBV21-1 13 CARRTSGKDEQFF TGTGCCCGGAGGACTAGCGGGAAGGATGAGCAGTTCTTC
NA TRBJ2-5 NA TRBV5-1 14 CASSFEADQETQYF TGCGCCAGCAGCTTTGAGGCCGACCAAGAGACCCAGTACTTC
TRBD1 TRBJ1-2 NA TRBV6-1 14 CASSDDRGRYGYTF TGTGCCAGCAGTGACGACAGGGGGAGATATGGCTACACCTTC
NA TRBJ1-5 NA TRBV2 16 CASSERLTSSNQPQHF TGTGCCAGCAGTGAACGCCTGACATCTAGCAATCAGCCCCAGCATTTT
TRBD1 TRBJ2-7 NA TRBV18 15 CASSPSPTGAREQYF TGTGCCAGCTCACCCTCACCGACAGGGGCGAGAGAGCAGTACTTC
NA TRBJ1-1 NA TRBV15 17 CATSNRQLIALNTEAFF TGTGCCACCAGCAACCGACAGTTGATAGCTCTGAACACTGAAGCTTTCTTT
TRBD1 TRBJ2-3 NA TRBV7-8 16 CASSSTNRGLRDTQYF TGTGCCAGCAGCTCGACGAACAGGGGGCTAAGAGATACGCAGTATTTT
NA TRBJ2-5 few TRBV7-2 16 CASSLVSTVEGETQYF TGTGCCAGCAGCTTAGTTTCGACAGTAGAAGGGGAGACCCAGTACTTC
NA TRBJ2-5 NA TRBV11-2 15 CASSLDGIPWETQYF TGTGCCAGCAGCTTAGATGGCATCCCTTGGGAGACCCAGTACTTC
NA TRBJ2-5 NA TRBV5-4 16 CASSLAIGRGKETQYF TGTGCCAGCAGCTTGGCCATAGGCAGGGGCAAGGAGACCCAGTACTTC
TRBD1 TRBJ2-7 NA TRBV11-2 14 CASSLARGIYEQYF TGTGCCAGCAGCTTAGCCAGGGGGATATACGAGCAGTACTTC
TRBD1 TRBJ1-2 NA TRBV25-1 13 CAGTDRAHYGYTF TGTGCCGGGACGGACAGGGCTCACTATGGCTACACCTTC
TRBD1 TRBJ1-1 NA TRBV6-1 15 CASSDKARGQDEAFF TGTGCCAGCAGTGATAAGGCCAGGGGGCAGGATGAAGCTTTCTTT
NA TRBJ1-1 NA TRBV5-1 15 CASSLYQGMNTEAFF TGCGCCAGCAGCTTGTACCAGGGGATGAACACTGAAGCTTTCTTT
TRBD1 TRBJ1-2 NA TRBV4-1 17 CASSQEFEGQGADGYTF TGCGCCAGCAGCCAAGAGTTCGAGGGACAGGGGGCGGATGGCTACACCTTC
TRBD2 TRBJ2-2 many TRBV9 16 CASSVAGGVFGGELFF TGTGCCAGCAGCGTAGCGGGAGGGGTCTTCGGCGGGGAGCTGTTTTTT
TRBD1 TRBJ1-2 NA TRBV28 16 CASSQRQGALNYGYTF TGTGCCAGCAGCCAGAGACAGGGGGCGCTTAACTATGGCTACACCTTC
NA TRBJ1-5 NA TRBV28 15 CASSNAGGNNQPQHF TGTGCCAGCAGCAACGCGGGGGGAAACAATCAGCCCCAGCATTTT
NA TRBJ2-7 NA TRBV9 14 CASSRGTATYEQYF TGTGCCAGCAGCCGGGGGACTGCAACCTACGAGCAGTACTTC
NA TRBJ2-7 NA TRBV10-3 14 CAISPGLTKGEQYF TGTGCCATCAGTCCGGGACTCACCAAGGGCGAGCAGTACTTC
NA TRBJ2-5 NA TRBV5-4 15 CASSTWMSPGETQYF TGTGCCAGCAGCACCTGGATGTCTCCGGGGGAGACCCAGTACTTC
TRBD1 TRBJ2-4 NA TRBV7-8 17 CASSLVRAGGIKNIQYF TGTGCCAGCAGCTTAGTTCGGGCAGGGGGAATAAAAAACATTCAGTACTTC
NA TRBJ1-3 NA TRBV2 14 CATLPQNSGNTIYF TGTGCCACCCTCCCGCAGAACTCTGGAAACACCATATATTTT
NA TRBJ2-2 once TRBV28 11 CASAVTGELFF TGTGCCAGTGCAGTCACCGGGGAGCTGTTTTTT
TRBD1 TRBJ1-2 NA TRBV2 14 CASKWGQGLSGYTF TGTGCCAGCAAGTGGGGACAGGGTTTATCGGGCTACACCTTC
NA TRBJ1-1 NA TRBV5-6 14 CASSADGGATEAFF TGTGCCAGCAGCGCGGACGGGGGGGCCACTGAAGCTTTCTTT
TRBD1 TRBJ2-3 NA TRBV6-6 14 CASSQDREPDTQYF TGTGCCAGCAGTCAGGACAGGGAACCAGATACGCAGTATTTT
NA TRBJ1-1 NA TRBV28 13 CASSLSENTEAFF TGTGCCAGCAGTTTATCAGAGAACACTGAAGCTTTCTTT
TRBD1 TRBJ2-2 NA TRBV6-5 14 CAGMGQGAAGELFF TGTGCCGGTATGGGACAGGGGGCTGCCGGGGAGCTGTTTTTT
TRBD2 TRBJ2-1 NA TRBV6-1 17 CASSEALDGLANNEQFF TGTGCCAGCAGTGAAGCGCTTGACGGACTAGCGAACAATGAGCAGTTCTTC
TRBD2 TRBJ2-1 NA TRBV7-3 17 CASSSQPSGRTYNEQFF TGTGCCAGCAGCTCCCAACCTAGCGGGAGGACCTACAATGAGCAGTTCTTC
NA TRBJ2-7 NA TRBV28 15 CASSFGEGTGYEQYF TGTGCCAGCAGTTTCGGAGAGGGAACGGGTTACGAGCAGTACTTC
TRBD1 TRBJ2-7 NA TRBV18 14 CASSPDRVRYEQYF TGTGCCAGCTCACCGGACAGGGTCCGCTACGAGCAGTACTTC
TRBD1 TRBJ1-1 NA TRBV6-5 14 CASSKTGQGTEAFF TGTGCCAGCAGCAAGACAGGGCAAGGCACTGAAGCTTTCTTT
NA TRBJ1-1 many TRBV3-1/TRBV3-2 14 CASSQGQENTEAFF TGTGCCAGCAGCCAAGGACAGGAAAACACTGAAGCTTTCTTT
NA TRBJ2-5 NA TRBV25-1 14 CASSRGAYRETQYF TGTGCCAGCAGTCGTGGAGCCTACAGGGAGACCCAGTACTTC